This TCR beta chain was found in a study of blood T cell repertoires in COVID-19 (dated by TCRdb to the early 2020s). Describing the broader study: Samples from collaborators originated in the United States, Italy and Spain and spanned both the acute and convalescent phases of COVID-19. The prospective study material was composed of cDNA or gDNA derived from T cells, B-cell-depleted T cells, or PBMCs. The dataset comprised deeply sampled blood TCRbeta repertoires from subjects exposed to, actively infected with, or recovered from COVID-19. The repertoires were made available in a free public database intended to serve as a resource for research on the immune response to SARS-CoV-2. Samples came from the ongoing ImmuneRACE study (first 160 participants) plus 1,254 subjects from 6 global collaborators. The sample metadata nearly always contained a de-identified subject ID, COVID-19 status, age in years and sex. HLA class I and class II types, where available, came from metadata supplied by the sample provider rather than from assay-based typing. Results the study describes overall, beyond this receptor: The quantity of clinical and demographic metadata differed by source and by participant and was supplied without curation.

In the prospective study, participants were about 18 to 89 years old, resided in around 25 geographic areas of the United States, and were enrolled through a virtual design. Cohort assignment in the prospective study relied on participant-reported clinical history from a screening survey and a study questionnaire. Recovered participants in ImmuneRACE Cohort 3 were defined by two consecutive negative NP/OP PCR tests, clearance by a healthcare professional, or resolution of symptoms. In the prospective study, mobile phlebotomists collected whole blood, serum and a nasopharyngeal or oropharyngeal swab from each participant. Participants in the prospective study had the option to provide additional blood draws and questionnaires over an approximately 2-month period. Prospective study blood samples were shipped either frozen or at room temperature before DNA extraction. The immunoSEQ Assay, a bias-controlled multiplex PCR, was used to amplify TCRbeta CDR3 regions from genomic DNA. From the authors' description of their analysis: Within the assay, amplification of reference gene primers was used to estimate how many nucleated cells each sample contained. Sequence reads were collapsed and filtered to measure the absolute abundance of every unique TCRbeta CDR3 rearrangement. Productive Simpson clonality was computed per sample as the square root of Simpson's diversity index over productive rearrangements. TCRdb took over this immuneACCESS table, retaining in-frame rearrangements with V and J assigned. Such tables are incomplete; in checked studies, under half of the missing clones stem from an unresolved V gene, and the remainder is unexplained. V, J and clone size are those of that table, while D and trimming were read from the DNA. The sample has 200,000 to 250,000 clones on record, around nine tenths of them singletons. The ten biggest clones cover more than 3.5% of the sample.

Comment on this clone: Its antigen is still unknown. Base qualities are not recorded, but no much larger clone differs from it by a single base.

The germline V gene encodes CDR1 KGHSH and CDR2 LQKENI. From cysteine to phenylalanine, the CDR3 is 15 amino acids long. Only CDR3 DNA remains: 45 bases, in frame from the first base. V is clipped by 0 bases and J by 4 bases, and the sequence between their germline boundaries is 12 bases long. This clonotype was obtained from a young woman who had recovered from COVID-19. Specimen: PBMCs or T cells enriched from blood (not recorded which). The chain is made from TRBV18 and TRBJ1-2, with no reliable assignment of the D segment. The CDR3 corresponds to CASSPPEGVSYGYTF. The nucleotides are TGTGCCAGCTCACCACCAGAGGGAGTCAGCTATGGCTACACCTTC. Joined to the reference TRBV18 and TRBJ1-2 proteins, this CDR3 gives the full variable domain: NAGVMQNPRHLVRRRGQEARLRCSPMKGHSHVYWYRQLPEEGLKFMVYLQKENIIDESGMPKERFSAEFPKEGPSILRIQQVVRGDSAAYFCASSPPEGVSYGYTFGSGTRLTVV.